This note documents a single TCR beta chain sequence. The data were taken from a study of blood T cell repertoires in COVID-19. Study summary: Sources were T cells, B-cell-depleted T cells, or PBMCs; the material itself was cDNA or gDNA.

The study assigned cohorts using participant-reported clinical history. The protocol was immunoSEQ multiplex PCR, while the TCRdb copy is restricted to in-frame clones and leaves out a portion. The data show fewer than 500,000 clones, with 70% to 90% seen just once and around 1.8% held by the top ten. The clonotype was recovered from a woman under 30 with acute COVID-19. Sequenced sample: PBMCs or T cells enriched from blood (not recorded which).

The chain's CDR3 is CASSKFRRGRIHYSNQPQHF. CDR3 DNA sequence: TGTGCCAGCAGCAAGTTTAGGAGGGGCAGAATTCATTATAGCAATCAGCCCCAGCATTTT. The chain uses TRBV21-1 and TRBJ1-5. TRBV21-1 is described as a pseudogene. The CDR3 spans 20 residues.